These 20 T cell receptor beta chains originate from one sample sequenced in a study of naive and memory T cell subsets. What these receptors recognize is not known. An equimolar mix of two oligonucleotides served as the beta constant-region primer for TRBC1 and TRBC2. Ligated cDNA was amplified by four rounds of PCR with nested alpha and beta constant-region primers and SP2. Via MiXCR, TCRdb re-called the UMI-ligation and nested PCR reads, giving one row per CDR3 protein. The sample records roughly 92,000 distinct CDR3 sequences, around 11% being singletons. General study points: A few larger clonotypes appeared in naive repertoires, especially CD8, possibly memory cells re-expressing CD45RA.

Material for sequencing was naive CD4+ T cells from blood. The receptors here all came from a human donor in good health.

This clonotype has at least ten counts. The chain joins TRBV29-1 to TRBJ2-2; no clear D gene. The CDR3 runs 12 residues. The germline V and J ends were trimmed by 7 bases and 1 base, with 7 bases remaining between them. In germline, CDR1 is SQVTM, CDR2 ANQGSEA. This chain's CDR3 is CSGAKNTGELFF. The DNA of the CDR3 is TGCAGCGGTGCCAAGAACACCGGGGAGCTGTTTTTT.

The V and J genes are TRBV12-2 and TRBJ1-4. TRBV12-2 constitutes a pseudogene. The CDR3 has 19 residues. The CDR3 loop reads CASRSFSKGRSATNEKLFF. CDR3 DNA: TGTGCAAGTCGCTCCTTTAGTAAAGGAAGGTCCGCAACTAATGAAAAACTGTTTTTT.

The chain uses TRBV6-6 and TRBJ2-1; D may be TRBD2 (6 bases). CDR1 and CDR2 (germline): MNHNY, SVGAGI (reference sequence). Trimming pared 2 bases from V and 3 bases from J, leaving 11 bases between. CDR3 length equals 15 residues. This CDR3 is CASSYRGTGYNEQFF. CDR3 nucleotide sequence: TGTGCCAGCAGTTACCGTGGGACTGGCTACAATGAGCAGTTCTTC.

This clonotype was seen a handful of times. The CDR3 bases are TGTGCCAGCAGTGCGCCAGTCGAAAAACTGTTTTTT. Translating it yields CASSAPVEKLFF. V is TRBV2 and J is TRBJ1-4; no firm D call. CDR1 is SNHLY, CDR2 FYNNEI, per germline. The CDR3 covers 12 residues. V shed 4 bases and J shed 8 bases, with 8 bases lying between them.

The V call is TRBV7-2, the J call TRBJ2-1; maybe TRBD2 (6 bases). The CDR3 has 14 amino acids. Trimming took 6 bases from V and 0 from J, leaving 9 bases between them. Germline values: CDR1 SGHTA, CDR2 FQGNSA. The CDR3 nucleotides are TGTGCCAGCAGTGGGCGGGGCTCCTACAATGAGCAGTTCTTC. It specifies CASSGRGSYNEQFF.

The chain is built from TRBV7-2 and TRBJ1-1; 9 bases map to TRBD1. Germline lookup yields CDR1 SGHTA and CDR2 FQGNSA. J lost 4 bases, V lost 5 bases, and 8 bases had no gene match. The CDR3 runs 15 residues. Written as DNA, the CDR3 is TGTGCCAGCAGCACAACTGGGACAGGGCGCACTGAAGCTTTCTTT. It specifies CASSTTGTGRTEAFF.

This chain joins TRBV27 and TRBJ2-6; maybe TRBD2 (5 bases). Trimming shortened V by 5 bases and J by 0 bases, and 14 bases separated the two germline ends. The CDR3 is 17 amino acids. Germline values: CDR1 MNHEY, CDR2 SMNVEV (reference sequence). DNA of the CDR3: TGTGCCAGCAGTCCGCGGGCGTGGACCTCTGGGGCCAACGTCCTGACTTTC. Amino acids: CASSPRAWTSGANVLTF.

This chain joins TRBV7-9 and TRBJ2-7; D remains ambiguous. V was clipped by 3 bases and J by 3 bases, with 6 bases between them. This CDR3 comprises 12 residues. Germline loops: CDR1 SEHNR, CDR2 FQNEAQ (reference sequence). The CDR3 DNA is TGTGCCAGCAGCTTGGCGGACTACGAGCAGTACTTC. Translating it yields CASSLADYEQYF.

This clonotype was observed a handful of times. The chain employs TRBV3-1 and TRBJ1-6, with D unclear. There are 15 residues in the CDR3. From germline, CDR1 is LGHDT and CDR2 YNNKEL (reference sequence). V was cut by 3 bases and J by 9 bases, with 15 bases left in between. CDR3 in amino acids: CASSHYVDAVSPLHF. CDR3 coding DNA: TGTGCCAGCAGCCATTACGTTGACGCTGTTTCACCCCTCCACTTT.

The V and J genes are TRBV2 and TRBJ2-1; 7 bases match TRBD1. Germline-derived CDR1 and CDR2 are SNHLY and FYNNEI. V trimming: 6 bases; J trimming: 3 bases; junction bases outside the gene matches: 5. The CDR3 length is 14 residues. CDR3 bases: TGTGCCAGCAGGAAGACAGGGATCTACAATGAGCAGTTCTTC. Translating it yields CASRKTGIYNEQFF.

CDR3 nucleotide sequence: TGTGCCAGCAGTTCCACAGAGGTGAACACTGAAGCTTTCTTT. Protein product: CASSSTEVNTEAFF. V and J are TRBV2 and TRBJ1-1; D not certain. Trimming removed 5 bases from V and 0 bases from J, with 10 bases in between. The CDR3 covers 14 residues. Germline V gene lookup returns CDR1 SNHLY and CDR2 FYNNEI.

This sequence joins TRBV28 and TRBJ2-7; D is uncertain. Germline V gene lookup returns CDR1 MDHEN and CDR2 SYDVKM. The ends were cut back, 2 bases at V and 2 bases at J, with 10 bases in the middle. The CDR3 is 14 amino acids. CDR3 region: CASSLTGHTYEQYF. The CDR3 nucleotides are TGTGCCAGCAGTTTAACGGGCCACACCTACGAGCAGTACTTC.

This clonotype was counted between two and nine times. CDR3 protein: CASRRTGPYEQYF. CDR3 DNA sequence: TGTGCCAGCAGGCGTACAGGACCCTACGAGCAGTACTTC. This rearrangement joins TRBV27 to TRBJ2-7; a weak D match, TRBD1 (5 bases). The CDR3 length is 13 residues. Germline V gene lookup returns CDR1 MNHEY and CDR2 SMNVEV (reference sequence). Deletions cut 6 bases from V and 2 bases from J, with 11 bases between.

Only a few counts were recorded for this clonotype. This sequence joins TRBV24-1 and TRBJ2-1, with 8 nucleotides matching TRBD2. CDR1 KGHDR and CDR2 SFDVKD come from the germline V gene. CDR3 length equals 19 residues. The V gene end was trimmed by 5 bases and the J gene end by 0 bases; junction bases not matched to a gene: 14. The CDR3 DNA sequence: TGTGCCACCAGTGGGGCTCCGGTAGCGGGATCGAGCTCCTACAATGAGCAGTTCTTC. Its translation is CATSGAPVAGSSSYNEQFF.

The V gene is TRBV20-1, the J gene TRBJ1-6, with 8 bases that match TRBD1. Germline V gene lookup returns CDR1 DFQATT and CDR2 SNEGSKA (reference sequence). The ends lost 3 bases at V and 14 bases at J; junction bases unmatched: 9. The CDR3 sequence is 13 residues long. The CDR3 reads CSASPDRASALHF. In nucleotides, the CDR3 is TGCAGTGCTAGCCCGGACAGGGCATCAGCCCTCCACTTT.

This clonotype was picked up a small number of times. The chain couples TRBV20-1 to TRBJ1-1; TRBD1 is a possible D gene (5 bases). The CDR3 is 12 amino acids. The V gene lost 3 bases and the J gene lost 4 bases, with 9 bases spanning the gap. Looked up from germline, CDR1 is DFQATT and CDR2 is SNEGSKA (reference sequence). The CDR3 sequence is CSASEGVTEAFF. CDR3 bases: TGCAGTGCTAGCGAAGGGGTCACTGAAGCTTTCTTT.

Of note for this clonotype: Germline and junction disagree at one end, which may indicate a read error. The chain couples TRBV20-1 to TRBJ2-1; D might be TRBD1 or TRBD2, each matching 5 bases. CDR1 DFQATT and CDR2 SNEGSKA come from the germline V gene (reference sequence). This CDR3 comprises 16 residues. The CDR3 protein is CSAPDSGGPPYSEQFF. The CDR3 DNA reads as TGCAGTGCTCCTGACAGCGGAGGTCCCCCCTACAGTGAGCAGTTCTTC.

The table lists this clonotype with many counts. This chain connects TRBV7-2 to TRBJ2-1; 8 bases agree with TRBD2. The CDR3 is made up of 15 amino acids. The germline gives CDR1 SGHTA, CDR2 FQGNSA. J gave up 4 bases and V 4 bases, and 6 bases lay outside the gene matches. The CDR3, as DNA: TGTGCCAGCAGCTCCCCCCAGCGGGGGTACAATGAGCAGTTCTTC. It specifies CASSSPQRGYNEQFF.

This clonotype was observed a few times. V and J are TRBV7-9 and TRBJ2-1; 10 bases fit TRBD2. Germline V lookup: CDR1 SEHNR, CDR2 FQNEAQ (reference sequence). The CDR3 has 16 residues. V lost 2 bases, J lost 8 bases, and 9 bases stayed unmatched. The chain's CDR3 is CASSLPASGSADEQFF. CDR3 nucleotides: TGTGCCAGCAGCTTACCCGCTAGCGGGAGCGCAGATGAGCAGTTCTTC.

This clonotype was observed many times. CDR3 region: CSARDFRGTEAFF. In DNA, the CDR3 is TGCAGTGCTAGAGATTTCAGGGGCACTGAAGCTTTCTTT. V and J are TRBV20-1 and TRBJ1-1, with a tentative D call TRBD1 (6 bases). CDR3 length: 13 residues. V was pared by 0 bases and J by 4 bases, with 9 bases between. Per germline, CDR1 DFQATT and CDR2 SNEGSKA (reference sequence).